This is a list of T cell receptor beta chains from one sample in a study of blood T cell repertoires in COVID-19. The assay was immunoSEQ multiplex PCR, and TCRdb's table has in-frame clones only and misses some. The sample shows roughly 570,000 clones, roughly 91% of them seen only once. Sequencing was done on a sample of peripheral blood. These receptors originate from a woman aged 45-60 years with COVID-19, enrolled during active disease. CDR3s include the opening cysteine and the closing phenylalanine or tryptophan. D genes are given only for firm matches. Clone size appears in some rows only: once, few, many, or a class for an expanded clone.

.	TRBV11-3	.	TRBJ2-2	TGTGCCAGCAGCTCCCGGACCAGGGATCCGGGGGACACCGGGGAGCTGTTTTTT	CASSSRTRDPGDTGELFF
.	TRBV29-1	once	TRBJ2-7	TGCAGCGTATACGACGGGGGTAGGGGCGAGCAGTACTTC	CSVYDGGRGEQYF
.	TRBV5-4	.	TRBJ2-1	TGTGCCAGCAGTCGGGACTTAAGCTCCTACAATGAGCAGTTCTTC	CASSRDLSSYNEQFF
TRBD1	TRBV11-2	.	TRBJ2-2	TGTGCCAGCAGCGCCAACCGGGACAGGGGGCGACTGTTTTTT	CASSANRDRGRLFF
TRBD2	TRBV27	.	TRBJ2-1	TGTGCCAGCAGTTTACGCCCGGGGACTAGACCCTACAATGAGCAGTTCTTC	CASSLRPGTRPYNEQFF
.	TRBV18	few	TRBJ1-1	TGTGCCAGCTCACCCCGGGAGGGGCGGGCTGAAGCTTTCTTT	CASSPREGRAEAFF
TRBD1	TRBV2	.	TRBJ1-2	TGTGCCAGCAGCGGGGACAGCCCGAATAATGGCTACACCTTC	CASSGDSPNNGYTF
.	TRBV3-1/TRBV3-2	.	TRBJ1-1	TGTGCCAGCAGCCCTGACGGACTTGAAGCTTTCTTT	CASSPDGLEAFF
.	TRBV5-6	once	TRBJ2-1	TGTGCCAGCAGCTTAACTTCGGACATTGAGCAGTTCTTC	CASSLTSDIEQFF
TRBD1	TRBV2	.	TRBJ1-2	TGTGCCAGCCGGGGGGGACAGGGTTCTGGCTACACCTTC	CASRGGQGSGYTF
TRBD1	TRBV25-1	few	TRBJ1-1	TGTGCCAGCAGTGGGGACAGACCGAACACTGAAGCTTTCTTT	CASSGDRPNTEAFF
.	TRBV6-6	.	TRBJ1-1	TGTGCCAGCAGTTACAGCCGGGGCACTGAAGCTTTCTTT	CASSYSRGTEAFF
TRBD2	TRBV7-9	.	TRBJ2-3	TGTGCCAGCAGCTTAGCCGGGAGGACAGATACGCAGTATTTT	CASSLAGRTDTQYF
.	TRBV21-1	once	TRBJ2-3	TGTGCCAGCATCGTACAGGGGGGACCAGATACGCAGTATTTT	CASIVQGGPDTQYF
TRBD2	TRBV6-5	.	TRBJ2-5	TGTGCCAGCAGTTTCTCCGGGGGGGGCCTTGAGACCCAGTACTTC	CASSFSGGGLETQYF
.	TRBV9	.	TRBJ2-2	TGTGCCAGCAGCAGCCCTTTTGAGGCTGCGCTTGATAGGGAGCTGTTTTTT	CASSSPFEAALDRELFF
TRBD1	TRBV7-2	.	TRBJ2-1	TGTGCCAGCAGGGGACAGGGCGGTTGGGATGAGCAGTTCTTC	CASRGQGGWDEQFF
TRBD1	TRBV5-1	once	TRBJ1-5	TGCGCCAGCAGCTTGACAGGGGGCGAAAATCAGCCCCAGCATTTT	CASSLTGGENQPQHF
TRBD2	TRBV18	.	TRBJ2-7	TGTGCCAGCTCAGCGTCGGTAGCGGGGGTCTACGAGCAGTACTTC	CASSASVAGVYEQYF
TRBD2	TRBV15	.	TRBJ2-3	TGTGCCACCAGCAGAGACTCCGCGGGGGGGGGTTTGACACACACAGATACGCAGTATTTT	CATSRDSAGGGLTHTDTQYF
.	TRBV19	.	TRBJ2-1	TGTGCCAGTAGTACCACCGGGACATCGGACAATGAGCAGTTCTTC	CASSTTGTSDNEQFF
TRBD1	TRBV25-1	.	TRBJ2-1	TGTGCCAGCAGTGCACTCACCGGGACAGCTTACAATGAGCAGTTCTTC	CASSALTGTAYNEQFF
TRBD2	TRBV5-1	.	TRBJ2-7	TGCGCCAGCAGCGTTGCGGGGGACTCTGGGTACGAGCAGTACTTC	CASSVAGDSGYEQYF
.	TRBV9	.	TRBJ2-3	TGTGCCAGCAGCGTATACGGGGAGGTGGGCACAGATACGCAGTATTTT	CASSVYGEVGTDTQYF
TRBD1	TRBV29-1	.	TRBJ1-1	TGCAGCGCGGGGACAGCGAACACTGAAGCTTTCTTT	CSAGTANTEAFF
TRBD1	TRBV28	.	TRBJ2-7	TGTGCCAGCAGGACCGGACAGGGCTACGAGCAGTACTTC	CASRTGQGYEQYF
.	TRBV5-1	.	TRBJ1-4	TGCGCCAGCAGCTCAACACAGGGTGAAAAACTGTTTTTT	CASSSTQGEKLFF
.	TRBV6-5	.	TRBJ2-1	TGTGCCAGCAGCACCGGACTGGGCCTGTTGGGTGAGCAGTTCTTC	CASSTGLGLLGEQFF
.	TRBV4-2	.	TRBJ1-6	TGTGCCAGCAGCCAAGTTACAGGCCCCTATAATTCACCCCTCCACTTT	CASSQVTGPYNSPLHF
TRBD1	TRBV19	.	TRBJ2-7	TGTGCCAGTAGTATTTACCCACGGACAGGGAGGATTAGTGAGCAGTACTTC	CASSIYPRTGRISEQYF
TRBD2	TRBV20-1	.	TRBJ2-1	TGCAGTGCTAGTTTCGGGGGGGCCTACAATGAGCAGTTCTTC	CSASFGGAYNEQFF
.	TRBV6-5	.	TRBJ1-6	TGTGCCCTGGGGGCTGCCGGAACACCCCTCCACTTT	CALGAAGTPLHF
.	TRBV24-1	.	TRBJ1-1	TGTGCCACCAGTGATGCAGGGAAAGCTTTCTTT	CATSDAGKAFF
.	TRBV12-3/TRBV12-4	.	TRBJ2-4	TGTGCCAGCAGTTTCGGGGAGTCGGACATTCAGTACTTC	CASSFGESDIQYF
TRBD1	TRBV29-1	.	TRBJ1-1	TGCAGCATCGTGACAGGGGAGAACACTGAAGCTTTCTTT	CSIVTGENTEAFF
TRBD1	TRBV2	.	TRBJ1-3	TGTGCCAGCAGTGAGGGACAGGGAGTAACCATATATTTT	CASSEGQGVTIYF
.	TRBV18	.	TRBJ2-3	TGTGCCAGCTCACCCGCGCGGCTAGATACGCAGTATTTT	CASSPARLDTQYF
TRBD1	TRBV10-3	.	TRBJ1-6	TGTGCCATCAGTGACCGGACAGGGCAGTCACCCCTCCACTTT	CAISDRTGQSPLHF
TRBD1	TRBV18	.	TRBJ2-5	TGTGCCAGCTCACCAGGGACAGGCACAGAGACCCAGTACTTC	CASSPGTGTETQYF
.	TRBV27	once	TRBJ2-7	TGTGCCAGCAGTTTAGGGGGCCTTGGGACCTACGAGCAGTACTTC	CASSLGGLGTYEQYF
.	TRBV19	.	TRBJ2-7	TGTGCCAGTAGTATAGGGCAGGGGTACGAGCAGTACTTC	CASSIGQGYEQYF
.	TRBV7-3	few	TRBJ1-1	TGTGCCAGCAGCTTAATTGGAGGCGGCGAGATGGCTGAAGCTTTCTTT	CASSLIGGGEMAEAFF
TRBD1	TRBV5-4	.	TRBJ1-2	TGTGCCAGCAGTTCGGACAGGACGGCGGGGGGCTACACCTTC	CASSSDRTAGGYTF
TRBD1	TRBV5-1	.	TRBJ2-3	TGCGCCAGCAGCTCTGGACAGGGGGCAGATACGCAGTATTTT	CASSSGQGADTQYF
TRBD1	TRBV7-6	once	TRBJ1-5	TGTGCCAGCAGCTTAGCCCCAGGGGGCCTGGGCAATCAGCCCCAGCATTTT	CASSLAPGGLGNQPQHF
TRBD2	TRBV4-2	once	TRBJ2-3	TGTGCCAGCAGCCAATGGCTCGGGGGGGGTGAAGATACGCAGTATTTT	CASSQWLGGGEDTQYF
TRBD1	TRBV6-5	.	TRBJ1-2	TGTGCCAGCAGTTCTGGGACCCTGACAGGGAATGGCTACACCTTC	CASSSGTLTGNGYTF
TRBD1	TRBV2	.	TRBJ2-1	TGTGCCAGCGGCAGGGGGCCTTACAATGAGCAGTTCTTC	CASGRGPYNEQFF
TRBD2	TRBV27	.	TRBJ2-2	TGTGCCAGCAGTTTATGGATGGGAGGGTACGGGGAGCTGTTTTTT	CASSLWMGGYGELFF
.	TRBV19	.	TRBJ1-1	TGTGCCAGTAGTACTGTGACAGGAGCGGCTTTCTTT	CASSTVTGAAFF
.	TRBV12-5	.	TRBJ1-6	TGTGCTAGTGGTAAAACTTCTGAACCCCTCCACTTT	CASGKTSEPLHF
.	TRBV19	.	TRBJ1-5	TGTGCCAGTGCAAAGGCGGATAATCAGCCCCAGCATTTT	CASAKADNQPQHF
.	TRBV7-9	.	TRBJ1-1	TGTGCCAGCAGCCCTACAAGGGACTCTGAAGCTTTCTTT	CASSPTRDSEAFF
TRBD1	TRBV10-2	.	TRBJ1-1	TGCGCCAGCAGTGAGTCCGGCAGGGGGGACACTGAAGCTTTCTTT	CASSESGRGDTEAFF
.	TRBV5-1	once	TRBJ2-6	TGCGCCAGCAGCCCGGGGGGGGCCAACGTCCTGACTTTC	CASSPGGANVLTF
.	TRBV10-2	.	TRBJ2-5	TGCGCCACGAGGGGGGGGGTCGGGCAGGAGACCCAGTACTTC	CATRGGVGQETQYF
TRBD1	TRBV9	.	TRBJ1-3	TGTGCCAGCAGCAGCACAGGGGGCGGCTCAGGAAACACCATATATTTT	CASSSTGGGSGNTIYF
TRBD2	TRBV7-2	.	TRBJ2-3	TGTGCCAGCAGCCCCCAAGCGGGGGACACAGATACGCAGTATTTT	CASSPQAGDTDTQYF